The clone carrying this T cell receptor (beta chain) was counted a few times. The target antigen is unknown. The data were taken from a study of T cell repertoires in cytomegalovirus infection. Study at large: Peptides in the study included HLA-C-restricted and HLA-B-restricted CMV epitopes. Public TCR beta signature analysis indicated the presence of both CMV infection and matching HLA type.

TCRdb re-called the reads through MiXCR, storing one row per CDR3 protein. The repertoire has 95,000 to 150,000 distinct CDR3 sequences, around 32% of them found once; the top ten carry 45% to 65%. V lost 5 bases and J 9 bases, leaving 14 bases between the germline ends. CDR3 size: 13 residues. Germline V gene data show CDR1 as LNHDA and CDR2 as SQIVND (reference sequence). Study-wide points: Using cumulative public TCR beta family frequency, the authors identified those who carried CMV together with the relevant HLA. The ex vivo response showed dominance by HLA-C-restricted CMV-specific TCR beta clonotypes.

The material was CD8+ T cells from cultured PBMCs, obtained from culture after CMV antigen stimulation. The chain combines TRBV19 with TRBJ2-1; perhaps TRBD2 as D (7 bases). This receptor was taken from a human donor in good health (CMV status not recorded). Some clones in this sample may be carry-over from other donors' samples. CDR3 protein: CASSPGGGAEQFF. DNA for the CDR3: TGTGCCAGTAGTCCCGGTGGGGGGGCTGAGCAGTTCTTC.